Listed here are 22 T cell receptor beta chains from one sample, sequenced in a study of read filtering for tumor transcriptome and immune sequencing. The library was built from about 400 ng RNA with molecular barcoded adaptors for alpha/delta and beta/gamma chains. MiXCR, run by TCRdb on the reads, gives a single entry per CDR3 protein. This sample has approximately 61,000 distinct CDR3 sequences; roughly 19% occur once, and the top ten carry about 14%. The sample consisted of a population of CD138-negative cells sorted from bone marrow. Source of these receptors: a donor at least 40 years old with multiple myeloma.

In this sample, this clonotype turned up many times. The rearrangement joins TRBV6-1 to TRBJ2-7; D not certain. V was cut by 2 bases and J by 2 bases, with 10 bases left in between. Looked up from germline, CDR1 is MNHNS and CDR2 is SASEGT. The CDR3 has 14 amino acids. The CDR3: CASSELTDTYEQYF. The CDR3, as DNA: TGTGCCAGCAGTGAATTAACGGATACCTACGAGCAGTACTTC.

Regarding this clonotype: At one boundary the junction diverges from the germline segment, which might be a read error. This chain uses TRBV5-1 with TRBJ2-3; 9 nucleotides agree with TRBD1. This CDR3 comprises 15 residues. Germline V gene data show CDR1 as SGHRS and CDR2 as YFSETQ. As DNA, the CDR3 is TGCGACAGCAGCTCCGGGACAGGGAGCACGGATACGCAGTATTTT. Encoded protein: CDSSSGTGSTDTQYF.

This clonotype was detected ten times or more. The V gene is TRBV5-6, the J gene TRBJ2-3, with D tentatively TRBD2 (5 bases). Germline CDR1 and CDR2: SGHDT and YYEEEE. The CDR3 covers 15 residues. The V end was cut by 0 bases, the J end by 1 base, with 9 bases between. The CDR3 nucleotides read TGTGCCAGCAGCTTGGGAGGGATGGGCACAGATACGCAGTATTTT. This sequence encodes CASSLGGMGTDTQYF.

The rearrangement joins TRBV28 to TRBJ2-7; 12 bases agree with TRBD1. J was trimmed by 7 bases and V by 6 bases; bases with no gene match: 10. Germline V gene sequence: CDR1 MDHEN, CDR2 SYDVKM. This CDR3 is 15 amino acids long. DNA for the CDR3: TGTGCCAGCAGACGACCGGGACAGGGGGCAGAAGAGCAGTACTTC. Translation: CASRRPGQGAEEQYF.

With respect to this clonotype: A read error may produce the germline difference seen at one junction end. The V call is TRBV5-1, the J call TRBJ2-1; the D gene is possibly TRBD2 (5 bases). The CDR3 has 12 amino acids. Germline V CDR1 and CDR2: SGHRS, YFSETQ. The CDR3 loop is CASSPEEHERFF. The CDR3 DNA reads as TGCGCCAGCAGCCCGGAGGAGCATGAGCGGTTCTTC.

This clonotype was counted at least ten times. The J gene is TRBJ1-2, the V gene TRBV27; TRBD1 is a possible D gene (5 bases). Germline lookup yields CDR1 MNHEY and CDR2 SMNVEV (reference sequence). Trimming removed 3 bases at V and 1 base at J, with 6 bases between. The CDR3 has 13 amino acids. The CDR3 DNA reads TGTGCCAGCAGTTTTGACAGTAACTATGGCTACACCTTC. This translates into CASSFDSNYGYTF.

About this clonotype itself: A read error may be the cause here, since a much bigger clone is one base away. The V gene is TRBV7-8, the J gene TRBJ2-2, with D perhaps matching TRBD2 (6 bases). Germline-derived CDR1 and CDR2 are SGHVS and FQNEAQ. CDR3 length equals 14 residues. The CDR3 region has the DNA TGTGCCAGCACCGCGACGGGCCTTGGCGGGGAGCTGTCTTTT. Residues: CASTATGLGGELSF.

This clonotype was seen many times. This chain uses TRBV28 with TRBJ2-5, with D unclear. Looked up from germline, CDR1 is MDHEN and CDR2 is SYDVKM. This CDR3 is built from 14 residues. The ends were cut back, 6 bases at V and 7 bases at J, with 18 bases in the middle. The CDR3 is CASSLTPAARTQYF. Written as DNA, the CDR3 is TGTGCCAGCAGCCTAACCCCGGCCGCCAGGACCCAGTACTTC.

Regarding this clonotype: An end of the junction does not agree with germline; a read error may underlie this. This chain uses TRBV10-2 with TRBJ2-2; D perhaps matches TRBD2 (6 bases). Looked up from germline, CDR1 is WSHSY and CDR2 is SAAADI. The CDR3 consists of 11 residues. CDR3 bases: TGCGCCAGCAGGTCCGGCCGGGAGCAGTCTTTT. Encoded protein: CASRSGREQSF.

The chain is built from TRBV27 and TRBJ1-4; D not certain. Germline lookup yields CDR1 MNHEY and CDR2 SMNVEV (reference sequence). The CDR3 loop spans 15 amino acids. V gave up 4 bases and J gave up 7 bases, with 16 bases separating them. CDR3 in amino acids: CASSSLGSGTEKLFF. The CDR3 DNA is TGTGCCAGCAGTTCCCTGGGAAGTGGTACTGAAAAACTGTTTTTT. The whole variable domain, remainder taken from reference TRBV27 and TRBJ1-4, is EAQVTQNPRYLITVTGKKLTVTCSQNMNHEYMSWYRQDPGLGLRQIYYSMNVEVTDKGDVPEGYKVSRKEKRNFPLILESPSPNQTSLYFCASSSLGSGTEKLFFGSGTQLSVL.

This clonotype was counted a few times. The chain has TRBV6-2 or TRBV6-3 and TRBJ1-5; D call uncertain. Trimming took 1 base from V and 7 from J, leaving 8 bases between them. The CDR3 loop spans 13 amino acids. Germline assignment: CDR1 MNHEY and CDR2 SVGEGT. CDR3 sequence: CASSYLGNQPQHF. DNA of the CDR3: TGTGCCAGCAGTTACTTGGGGAACCAGCCCCAGCATTTT.

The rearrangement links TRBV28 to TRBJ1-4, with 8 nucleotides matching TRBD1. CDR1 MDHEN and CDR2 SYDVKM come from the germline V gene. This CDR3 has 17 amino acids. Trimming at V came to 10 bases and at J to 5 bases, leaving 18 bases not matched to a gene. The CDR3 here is CAIIGRGPRRTNEKLFF. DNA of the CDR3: TGTGCCATCATCGGCAGGGGGCCCAGGAGGACGAATGAAAAACTGTTTTTT.

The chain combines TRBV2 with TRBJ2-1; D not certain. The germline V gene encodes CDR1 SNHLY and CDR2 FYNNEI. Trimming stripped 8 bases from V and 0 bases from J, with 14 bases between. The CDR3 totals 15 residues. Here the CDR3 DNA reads TGTGCCAGCCTACCCTTTCAAAGCTCCTACAATGAGCAGTTCTTC. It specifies CASLPFQSSYNEQFF.

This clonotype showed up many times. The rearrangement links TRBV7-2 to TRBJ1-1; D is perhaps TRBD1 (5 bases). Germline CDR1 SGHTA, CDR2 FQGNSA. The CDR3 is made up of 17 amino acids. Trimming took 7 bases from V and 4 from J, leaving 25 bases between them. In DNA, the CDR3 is TGTGCCAGCATACGCCCCGGTTGGACACGGAGGGCCACTGAAGCTTTCTTT. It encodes CASIRPGWTRRATEAFF. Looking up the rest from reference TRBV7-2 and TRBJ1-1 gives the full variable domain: GAGVSQSPSNKVTEKGKDVELRCDPISGHTALYWYRQSLGQGLEFLIYFQGNSAPDKSGLPSDRFSAERTGGSVSTLTIQRTQQEDSAVYLCASIRPGWTRRATEAFFGQGTRLTVV.

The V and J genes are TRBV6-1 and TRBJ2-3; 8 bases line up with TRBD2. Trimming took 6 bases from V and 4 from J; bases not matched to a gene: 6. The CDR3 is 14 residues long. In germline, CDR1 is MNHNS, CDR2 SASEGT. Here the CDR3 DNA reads TGTGCCAGCAGAAGCGGGGGAGGCCCAGATACGCAGTATTTT. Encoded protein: CASRSGGGPDTQYF.

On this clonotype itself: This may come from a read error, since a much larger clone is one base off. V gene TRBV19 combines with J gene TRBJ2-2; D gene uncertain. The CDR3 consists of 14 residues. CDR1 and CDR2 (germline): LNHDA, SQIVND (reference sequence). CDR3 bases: TGTTCCAGTAGTATAGGCAGGAACACCGGGGAGCTGTTTTTT. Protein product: CSSSIGRNTGELFF.

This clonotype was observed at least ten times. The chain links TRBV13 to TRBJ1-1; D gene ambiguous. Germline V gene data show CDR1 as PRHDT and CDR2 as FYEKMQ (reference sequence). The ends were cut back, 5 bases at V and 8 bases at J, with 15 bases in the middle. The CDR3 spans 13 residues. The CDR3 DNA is TGTGCCAGCAGCGGCAGTAATGAGGAGGAAGCTTTCTTT. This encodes CASSGSNEEEAFF.

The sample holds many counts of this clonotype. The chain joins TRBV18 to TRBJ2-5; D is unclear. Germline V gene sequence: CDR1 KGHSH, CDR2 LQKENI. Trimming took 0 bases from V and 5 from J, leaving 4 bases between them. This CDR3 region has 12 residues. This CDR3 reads CASSPPGETQYF. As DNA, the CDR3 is TGTGCCAGCTCACCACCGGGGGAGACCCAGTACTTC. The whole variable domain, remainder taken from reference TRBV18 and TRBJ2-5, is NAGVMQNPRHLVRRRGQEARLRCSPMKGHSHVYWYRQLPEEGLKFMVYLQKENIIDESGMPKERFSAEFPKEGPSILRIQQVVRGDSAAYFCASSPPGETQYFGPGTRLLVL.

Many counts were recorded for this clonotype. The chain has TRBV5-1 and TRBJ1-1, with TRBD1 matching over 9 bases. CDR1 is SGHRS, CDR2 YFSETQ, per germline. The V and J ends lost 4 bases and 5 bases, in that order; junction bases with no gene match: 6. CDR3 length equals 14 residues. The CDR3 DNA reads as TGCGCCAGCAGCCAAGGACAGGGGAAAACTGAAGCTTTCTTT. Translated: CASSQGQGKTEAFF.

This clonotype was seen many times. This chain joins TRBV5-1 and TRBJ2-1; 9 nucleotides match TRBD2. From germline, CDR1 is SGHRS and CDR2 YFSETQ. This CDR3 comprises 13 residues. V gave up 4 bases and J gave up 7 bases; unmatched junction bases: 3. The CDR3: CASSPGLANEQFF. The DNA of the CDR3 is TGCGCCAGCAGCCCGGGACTAGCTAATGAGCAGTTCTTC.

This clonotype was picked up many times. The CDR3 bases are TGTGCCAGCAGTTCCCAAGGTGGGGCGGGAAGGCACAATGAGCAGTTCTTC. Its protein is CASSSQGGAGRHNEQFF. This sequence joins TRBV12-3 or TRBV12-4 and TRBJ2-1, with D possibly TRBD2 on 6 matching bases. The CDR3 is 17 amino acids. V was pared by 4 bases and J by 5 bases, with 21 bases between.

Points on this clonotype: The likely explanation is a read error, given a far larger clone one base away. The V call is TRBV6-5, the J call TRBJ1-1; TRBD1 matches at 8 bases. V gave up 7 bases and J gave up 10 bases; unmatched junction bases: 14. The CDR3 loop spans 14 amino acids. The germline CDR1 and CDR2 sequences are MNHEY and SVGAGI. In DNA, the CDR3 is TGTGCCAGCATGGTGCGGACAGGGTCTGCTGTAGCTTTCTTT. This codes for CASMVRTGSAVAFF.